This is a list of T cell receptor beta chains from one sample in a study of T cell responses to AZD1222 COVID-19 vaccine. The method was immunoSEQ multiplex PCR; TCRdb's version includes in-frame clones alone and lacks a portion of them. The table lists 50,000 to 55,000 clones, roughly 86% of them singletons. The starting material was peripheral blood, obtained 28 days after the second AZD1222 dose. These receptors all stem from an adult who received the AZD1222 COVID-19 vaccine. Each CDR3 is given with its conserved first and last residue. Clone size appears in some rows only: once, few, many, or a class for an expanded clone.

cdr3_aa: CASGVWRGNEQFF; j_call: TRBJ2-1; clone_size: -; v_call: TRBV6-5
cdr3_aa: CATSDFDRGQYNEQFF; j_call: TRBJ2-1; clone_size: -; v_call: TRBV24-1
cdr3_aa: CSVAVGGAEQPQHF; j_call: TRBJ1-5; clone_size: -; v_call: TRBV29-1
cdr3_aa: CASGRQGSSYEQYF; j_call: TRBJ2-7; clone_size: -; v_call: TRBV19
cdr3_aa: CASSPSGLAINSYEQYF; j_call: TRBJ2-7; clone_size: -; v_call: TRBV14
cdr3_aa: CASSSGPGTGSDEKLFF; j_call: TRBJ1-4; clone_size: once; v_call: TRBV7-3
cdr3_aa: CASSPGGATNEKLFF; j_call: TRBJ1-4; clone_size: -; v_call: TRBV19
cdr3_aa: CASSLVHTTSGNSPLHF; j_call: TRBJ1-6; clone_size: -; v_call: TRBV5-1
cdr3_aa: CASSRQVNTEAFF; j_call: TRBJ1-1; clone_size: -; v_call: TRBV11-3
cdr3_aa: CASRSHPVSPYEQYF; j_call: TRBJ2-7; clone_size: -; v_call: TRBV7-8
cdr3_aa: CASGPGLPNTDTQYF; j_call: TRBJ2-3; clone_size: -; v_call: TRBV5-1
cdr3_aa: CASSPGGAGQPQHF; j_call: TRBJ1-5; clone_size: -; v_call: TRBV14
cdr3_aa: CASRDTSGSSYNEQFF; j_call: TRBJ2-1; clone_size: -; v_call: TRBV2
cdr3_aa: CASSPTGTSGIDEQFF; j_call: TRBJ2-1; clone_size: -; v_call: TRBV7-3
cdr3_aa: CASSQVAFQPYEQYF; j_call: TRBJ2-7; clone_size: -; v_call: TRBV14
cdr3_aa: CASSPSPSSYEQYF; j_call: TRBJ2-7; clone_size: -; v_call: TRBV7-9
cdr3_aa: CASSLEVLGRGNTGELFF; j_call: TRBJ2-2; clone_size: -; v_call: TRBV11-2